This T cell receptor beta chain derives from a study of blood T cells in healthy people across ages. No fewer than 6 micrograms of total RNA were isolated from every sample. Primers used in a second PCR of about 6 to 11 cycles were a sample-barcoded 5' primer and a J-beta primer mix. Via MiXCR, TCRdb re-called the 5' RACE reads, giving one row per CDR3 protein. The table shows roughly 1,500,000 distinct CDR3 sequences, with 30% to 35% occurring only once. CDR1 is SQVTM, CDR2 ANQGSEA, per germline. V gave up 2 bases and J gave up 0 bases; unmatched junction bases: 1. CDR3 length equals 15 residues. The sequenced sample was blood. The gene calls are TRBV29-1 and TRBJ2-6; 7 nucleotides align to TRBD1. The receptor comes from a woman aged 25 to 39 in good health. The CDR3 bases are TGCAGCGTTGAACGGGACAGCTCTGGGGCCAACGTCCTGACTTTC. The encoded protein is CSVERDSSGANVLTF.